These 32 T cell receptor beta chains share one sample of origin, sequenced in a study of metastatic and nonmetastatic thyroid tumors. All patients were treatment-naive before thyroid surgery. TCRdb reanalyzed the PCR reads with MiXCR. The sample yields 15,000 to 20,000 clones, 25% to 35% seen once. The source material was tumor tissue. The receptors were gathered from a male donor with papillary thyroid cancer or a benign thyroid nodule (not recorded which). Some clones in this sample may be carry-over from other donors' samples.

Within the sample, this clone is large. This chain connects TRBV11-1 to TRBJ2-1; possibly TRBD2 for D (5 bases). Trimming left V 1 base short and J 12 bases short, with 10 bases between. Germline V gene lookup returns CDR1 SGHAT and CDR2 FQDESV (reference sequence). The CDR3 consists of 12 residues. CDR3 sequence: CASSLGAAGQFF. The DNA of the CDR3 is TGTGCCAGCAGCTTAGGGGCCGCGGGGCAGTTCTTC.

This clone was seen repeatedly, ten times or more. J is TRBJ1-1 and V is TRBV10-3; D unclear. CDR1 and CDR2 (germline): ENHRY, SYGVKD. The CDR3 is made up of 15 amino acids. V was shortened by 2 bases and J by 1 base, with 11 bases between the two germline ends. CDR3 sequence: CAISEPTVSNTEAFF. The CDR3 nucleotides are TGTGCCATCAGTGAGCCGACGGTCTCGAACACTGAAGCTTTCTTT.

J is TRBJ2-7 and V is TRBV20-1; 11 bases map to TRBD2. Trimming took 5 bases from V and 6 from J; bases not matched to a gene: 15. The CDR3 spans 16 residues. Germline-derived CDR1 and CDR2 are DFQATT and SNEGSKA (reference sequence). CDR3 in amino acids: CSAGTSGPWRDLEQYF. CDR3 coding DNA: TGCAGTGCTGGGACTAGCGGTCCGTGGCGTGATCTCGAGCAGTACTTC.

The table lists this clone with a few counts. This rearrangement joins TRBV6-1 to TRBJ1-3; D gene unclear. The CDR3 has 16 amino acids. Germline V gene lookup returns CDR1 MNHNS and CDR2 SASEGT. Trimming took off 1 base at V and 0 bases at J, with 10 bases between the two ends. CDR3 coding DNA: TGTGCCAGCAGTGAAGGGGGAGGCCTCTCTGGAAACACCATATATTTT. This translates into CASSEGGGLSGNTIYF.

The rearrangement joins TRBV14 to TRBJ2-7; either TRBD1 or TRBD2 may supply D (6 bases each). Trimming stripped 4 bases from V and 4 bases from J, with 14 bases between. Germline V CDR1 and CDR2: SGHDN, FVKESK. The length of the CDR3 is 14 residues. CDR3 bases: TGTGCCAGCAGCCGGGGGGCGCGAAAATACGAGCAGTACTTC. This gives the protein CASSRGARKYEQYF. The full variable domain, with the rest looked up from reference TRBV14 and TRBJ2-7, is EAGVTQFPSHSVIEKGQTVTLRCDPISGHDNLYWYRRVMGKEIKFLLHFVKESKQDESGMPNNRFLAERTGGTYSTLKVQPAELEDSGVYFCASSRGARKYEQYFGPGTRLTVT.

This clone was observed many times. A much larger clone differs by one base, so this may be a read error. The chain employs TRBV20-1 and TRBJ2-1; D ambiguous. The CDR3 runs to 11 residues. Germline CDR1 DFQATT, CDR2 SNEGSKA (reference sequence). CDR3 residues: CSASERNEQLF. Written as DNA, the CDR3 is TGCAGTGCTAGTGAGAGGAATGAGCAGCTCTTC.

Here the CDR3 reads CAWGGSFEQYF. CDR3 coding DNA: TGTGCCTGGGGTGGGAGCTTCGAGCAGTACTTC. V is TRBV30 and J is TRBJ2-7; D is possibly TRBD2 (5 bases). Germline-derived CDR1 and CDR2 are GTSNPN and SVGIG (reference sequence). V lost 5 bases, J lost 6 bases, and 11 bases lay in between. The CDR3 runs to 11 residues.

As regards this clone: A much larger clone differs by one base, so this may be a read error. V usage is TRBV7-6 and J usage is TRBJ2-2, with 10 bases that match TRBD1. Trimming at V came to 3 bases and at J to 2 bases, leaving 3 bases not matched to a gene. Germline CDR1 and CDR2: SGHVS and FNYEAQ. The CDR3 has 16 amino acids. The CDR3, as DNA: TGTGCCAGCAGCTTGGACAGGGGGGATAACACCGGGGAGCTGTTTTTT. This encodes CASSLDRGDNTGELFF.

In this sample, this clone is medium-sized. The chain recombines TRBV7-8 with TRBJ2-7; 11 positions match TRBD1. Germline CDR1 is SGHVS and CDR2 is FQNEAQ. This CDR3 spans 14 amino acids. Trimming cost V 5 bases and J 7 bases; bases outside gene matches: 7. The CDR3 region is CASSIGQGAREQYF. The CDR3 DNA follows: TGTGCCAGCAGCATCGGACAGGGGGCAAGGGAGCAGTACTTC.

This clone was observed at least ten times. In nucleotides, the CDR3 is TGTGCCAGCAGTTTAATCGTTCGCATAGATACGCAGTATTTT. Translated: CASSLIVRIDTQYF. This chain uses TRBV27 with TRBJ2-3; D is unclear. The CDR3 consists of 14 residues. Germline V gene data show CDR1 as MNHEY and CDR2 as SMNVEV (reference sequence). Trimming removed 2 bases from V and 5 bases from J, with 11 bases in between.

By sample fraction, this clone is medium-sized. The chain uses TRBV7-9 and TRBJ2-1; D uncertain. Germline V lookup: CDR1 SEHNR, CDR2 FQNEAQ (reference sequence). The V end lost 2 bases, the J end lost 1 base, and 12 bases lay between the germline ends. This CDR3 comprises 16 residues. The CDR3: CASSLSGFGSYNEQFF. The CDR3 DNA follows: TGTGCCAGCAGCTTATCTGGGTTCGGATCCTACAATGAGCAGTTCTTC.

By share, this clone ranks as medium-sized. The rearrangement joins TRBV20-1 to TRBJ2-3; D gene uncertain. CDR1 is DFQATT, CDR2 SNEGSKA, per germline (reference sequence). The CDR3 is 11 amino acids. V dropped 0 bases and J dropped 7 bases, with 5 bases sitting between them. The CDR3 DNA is TGCAGTGCTAGAGAGGGGAATACGCAGTATTTT. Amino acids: CSAREGNTQYF.

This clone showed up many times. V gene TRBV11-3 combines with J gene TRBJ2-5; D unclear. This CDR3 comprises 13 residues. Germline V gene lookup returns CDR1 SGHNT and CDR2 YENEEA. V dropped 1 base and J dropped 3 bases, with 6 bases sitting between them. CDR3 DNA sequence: TGTGCCAGCAGCTTAGGGATGAAAGAGACCCAGTACTTC. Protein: CASSLGMKETQYF.

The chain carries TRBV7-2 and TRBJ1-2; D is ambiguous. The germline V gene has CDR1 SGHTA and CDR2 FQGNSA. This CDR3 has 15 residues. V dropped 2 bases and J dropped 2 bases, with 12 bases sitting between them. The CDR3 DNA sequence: TGTGCCAGCAGCTTACGTCCCAACCCCAACTATGGCTACACCTTC. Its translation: CASSLRPNPNYGYTF.

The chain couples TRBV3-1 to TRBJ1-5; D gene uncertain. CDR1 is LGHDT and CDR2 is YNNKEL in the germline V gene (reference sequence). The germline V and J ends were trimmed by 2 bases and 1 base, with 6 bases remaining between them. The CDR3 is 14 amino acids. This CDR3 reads CASSQRGSNQPQHF. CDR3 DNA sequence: TGTGCCAGCAGCCAACGGGGAAGCAATCAGCCCCAGCATTTT. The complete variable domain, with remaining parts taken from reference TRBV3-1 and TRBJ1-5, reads DTAVSQTPKYLVTQMGNDKSIKCEQNLGHDTMYWYKQDSKKFLKIMFSYNNKELIINETVPNRFSPKSPDKAHLNLHINSLELGDSAVYFCASSQRGSNQPQHFGDGTRLSIL.

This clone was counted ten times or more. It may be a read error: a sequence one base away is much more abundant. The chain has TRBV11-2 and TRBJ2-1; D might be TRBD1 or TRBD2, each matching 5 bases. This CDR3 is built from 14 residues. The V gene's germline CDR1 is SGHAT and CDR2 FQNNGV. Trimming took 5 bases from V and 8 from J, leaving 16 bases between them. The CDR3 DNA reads TGTGCCAGCAGCACCCTGAAAGGGACCTATGAGCAGTTCTTC. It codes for CASSTLKGTYEQFF.

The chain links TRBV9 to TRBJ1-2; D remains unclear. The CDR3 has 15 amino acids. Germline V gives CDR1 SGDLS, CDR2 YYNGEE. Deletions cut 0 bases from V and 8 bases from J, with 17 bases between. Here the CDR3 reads CASSVGEKPTIGYTF. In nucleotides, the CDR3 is TGTGCCAGCAGCGTAGGAGAGAAACCAACTATCGGCTACACCTTC.

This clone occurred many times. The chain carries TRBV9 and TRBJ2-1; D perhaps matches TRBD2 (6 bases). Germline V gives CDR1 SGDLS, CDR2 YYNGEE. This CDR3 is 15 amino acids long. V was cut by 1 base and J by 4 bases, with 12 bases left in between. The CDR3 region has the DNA TGTGCCAGCAGCGTATCCGGACTACTTTACAATGAGCAGTTCTTC. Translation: CASSVSGLLYNEQFF.

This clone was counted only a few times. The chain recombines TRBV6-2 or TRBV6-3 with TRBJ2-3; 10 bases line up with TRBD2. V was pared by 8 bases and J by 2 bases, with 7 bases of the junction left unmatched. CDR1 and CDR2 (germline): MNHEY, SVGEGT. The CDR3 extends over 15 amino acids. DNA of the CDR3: TGTGCCAGCGCGAGTGGGACTAGCGACACAGATACGCAGTATTTT. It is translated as CASASGTSDTDTQYF.

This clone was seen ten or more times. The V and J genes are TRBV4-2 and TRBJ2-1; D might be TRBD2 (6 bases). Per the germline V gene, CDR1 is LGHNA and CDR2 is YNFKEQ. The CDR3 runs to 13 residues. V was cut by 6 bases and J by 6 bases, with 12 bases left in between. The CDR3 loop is CASRGVGSNEQFF. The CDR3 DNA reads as TGTGCCAGCAGGGGAGTCGGGAGCAATGAGCAGTTCTTC.

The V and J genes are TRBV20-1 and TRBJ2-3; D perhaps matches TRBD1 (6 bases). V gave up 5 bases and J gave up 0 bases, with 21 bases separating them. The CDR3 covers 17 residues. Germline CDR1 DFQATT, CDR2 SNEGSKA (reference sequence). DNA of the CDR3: TGCAGTGCTTTTGGGGTTACGGGACACACTAGCACAGATACGCAGTATTTT. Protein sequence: CSAFGVTGHTSTDTQYF.

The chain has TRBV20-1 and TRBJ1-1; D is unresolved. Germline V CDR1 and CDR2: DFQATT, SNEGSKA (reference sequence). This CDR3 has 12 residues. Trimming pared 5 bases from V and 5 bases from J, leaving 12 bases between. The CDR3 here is CSAWNGETEAFF. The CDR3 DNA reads TGCAGTGCTTGGAACGGGGAAACTGAAGCTTTCTTT.

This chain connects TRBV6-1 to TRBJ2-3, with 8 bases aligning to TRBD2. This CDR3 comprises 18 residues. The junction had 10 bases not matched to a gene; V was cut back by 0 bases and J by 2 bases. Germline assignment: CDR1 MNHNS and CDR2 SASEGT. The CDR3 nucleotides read TGTGCCAGCAGTGAAGCCTCGGGAGGCGGGGGGTCCACAGATACGCAGTATTTT. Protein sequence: CASSEASGGGGSTDTQYF.

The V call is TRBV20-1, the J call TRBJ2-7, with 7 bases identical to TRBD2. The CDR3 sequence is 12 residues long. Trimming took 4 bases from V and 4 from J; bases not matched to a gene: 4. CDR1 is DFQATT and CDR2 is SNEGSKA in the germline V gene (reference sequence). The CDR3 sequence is CSANGGRYEQYF. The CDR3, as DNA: TGCAGTGCTAACGGGGGGAGGTACGAGCAGTACTTC.

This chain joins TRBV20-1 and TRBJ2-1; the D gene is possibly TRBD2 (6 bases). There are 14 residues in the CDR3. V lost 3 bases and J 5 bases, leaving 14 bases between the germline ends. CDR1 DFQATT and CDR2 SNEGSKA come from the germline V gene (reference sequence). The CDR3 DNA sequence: TGCAGTGCTAGGGAGGGGAGAGGGAACAATGAGCAGTTCTTC. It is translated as CSAREGRGNNEQFF.

The CDR3 loop reads CASSQDPPGTVAYEQYF. The CDR3 DNA follows: TGCGCCAGCAGCCAAGATCCCCCAGGGACAGTAGCCTACGAGCAGTACTTC. This chain links TRBV4-1 with TRBJ2-7; 7 bases are a match to TRBD1. Germline V lookup: CDR1 MGHRA, CDR2 YSYEKL. This CDR3 has 17 residues. Trimming took 0 bases from V and 2 from J; bases not matched to a gene: 10.

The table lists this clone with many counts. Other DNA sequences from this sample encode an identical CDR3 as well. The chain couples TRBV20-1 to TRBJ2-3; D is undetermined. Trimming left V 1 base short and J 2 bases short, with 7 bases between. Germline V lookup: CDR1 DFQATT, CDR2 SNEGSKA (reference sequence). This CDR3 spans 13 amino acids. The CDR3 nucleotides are TGCAGTGCTAGAGGGACCTACACAGATACGCAGTATTTT. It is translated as CSARGTYTDTQYF.

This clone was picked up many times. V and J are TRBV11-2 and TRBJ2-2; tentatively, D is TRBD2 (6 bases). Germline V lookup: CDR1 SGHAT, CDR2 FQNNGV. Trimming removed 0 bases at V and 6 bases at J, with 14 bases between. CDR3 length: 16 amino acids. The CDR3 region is CASSLDIAVRSGELFF. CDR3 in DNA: TGTGCCAGCAGCTTAGATATAGCGGTTAGGTCCGGGGAGCTGTTTTTT. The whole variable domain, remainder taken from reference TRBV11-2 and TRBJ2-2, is EAGVAQSPRYKIIEKRQSVAFWCNPISGHATLYWYQQILGQGPKLLIQFQNNGVVDDSQLPKDRFSAERLKGVDSTLKIQPAKLEDSAVYLCASSLDIAVRSGELFFGEGSRLTVL.

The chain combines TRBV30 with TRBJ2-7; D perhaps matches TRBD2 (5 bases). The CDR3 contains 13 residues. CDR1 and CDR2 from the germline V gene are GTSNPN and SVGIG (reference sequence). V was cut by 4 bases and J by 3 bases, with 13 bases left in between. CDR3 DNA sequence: TGTGCCTGGAACGAGGCGGGTATCTACGAGCAGTACTTC. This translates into CAWNEAGIYEQYF.

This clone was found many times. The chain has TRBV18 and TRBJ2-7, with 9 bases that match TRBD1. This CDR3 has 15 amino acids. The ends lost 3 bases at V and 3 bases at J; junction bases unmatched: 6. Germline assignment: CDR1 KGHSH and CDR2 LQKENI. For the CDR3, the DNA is TGTGCCAGCTCACCGCCCGGGACAGGGAGCTACGAGCAGTACTTC. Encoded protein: CASSPPGTGSYEQYF.

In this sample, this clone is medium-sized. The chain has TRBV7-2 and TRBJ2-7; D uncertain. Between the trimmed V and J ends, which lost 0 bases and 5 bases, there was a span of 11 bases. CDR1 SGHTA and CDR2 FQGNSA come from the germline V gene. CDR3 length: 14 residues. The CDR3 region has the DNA TGTGCCAGCAGCTTAGCAGCAATCGACCACGAGCAGTACTTC. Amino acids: CASSLAAIDHEQYF.

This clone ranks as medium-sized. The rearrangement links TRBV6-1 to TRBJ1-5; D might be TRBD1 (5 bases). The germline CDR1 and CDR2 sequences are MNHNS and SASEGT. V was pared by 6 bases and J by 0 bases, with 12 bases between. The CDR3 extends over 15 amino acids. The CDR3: CASRGNRHSNQPQHF. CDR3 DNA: TGTGCCAGCAGGGGGAACAGGCATAGCAATCAGCCCCAGCATTTT.